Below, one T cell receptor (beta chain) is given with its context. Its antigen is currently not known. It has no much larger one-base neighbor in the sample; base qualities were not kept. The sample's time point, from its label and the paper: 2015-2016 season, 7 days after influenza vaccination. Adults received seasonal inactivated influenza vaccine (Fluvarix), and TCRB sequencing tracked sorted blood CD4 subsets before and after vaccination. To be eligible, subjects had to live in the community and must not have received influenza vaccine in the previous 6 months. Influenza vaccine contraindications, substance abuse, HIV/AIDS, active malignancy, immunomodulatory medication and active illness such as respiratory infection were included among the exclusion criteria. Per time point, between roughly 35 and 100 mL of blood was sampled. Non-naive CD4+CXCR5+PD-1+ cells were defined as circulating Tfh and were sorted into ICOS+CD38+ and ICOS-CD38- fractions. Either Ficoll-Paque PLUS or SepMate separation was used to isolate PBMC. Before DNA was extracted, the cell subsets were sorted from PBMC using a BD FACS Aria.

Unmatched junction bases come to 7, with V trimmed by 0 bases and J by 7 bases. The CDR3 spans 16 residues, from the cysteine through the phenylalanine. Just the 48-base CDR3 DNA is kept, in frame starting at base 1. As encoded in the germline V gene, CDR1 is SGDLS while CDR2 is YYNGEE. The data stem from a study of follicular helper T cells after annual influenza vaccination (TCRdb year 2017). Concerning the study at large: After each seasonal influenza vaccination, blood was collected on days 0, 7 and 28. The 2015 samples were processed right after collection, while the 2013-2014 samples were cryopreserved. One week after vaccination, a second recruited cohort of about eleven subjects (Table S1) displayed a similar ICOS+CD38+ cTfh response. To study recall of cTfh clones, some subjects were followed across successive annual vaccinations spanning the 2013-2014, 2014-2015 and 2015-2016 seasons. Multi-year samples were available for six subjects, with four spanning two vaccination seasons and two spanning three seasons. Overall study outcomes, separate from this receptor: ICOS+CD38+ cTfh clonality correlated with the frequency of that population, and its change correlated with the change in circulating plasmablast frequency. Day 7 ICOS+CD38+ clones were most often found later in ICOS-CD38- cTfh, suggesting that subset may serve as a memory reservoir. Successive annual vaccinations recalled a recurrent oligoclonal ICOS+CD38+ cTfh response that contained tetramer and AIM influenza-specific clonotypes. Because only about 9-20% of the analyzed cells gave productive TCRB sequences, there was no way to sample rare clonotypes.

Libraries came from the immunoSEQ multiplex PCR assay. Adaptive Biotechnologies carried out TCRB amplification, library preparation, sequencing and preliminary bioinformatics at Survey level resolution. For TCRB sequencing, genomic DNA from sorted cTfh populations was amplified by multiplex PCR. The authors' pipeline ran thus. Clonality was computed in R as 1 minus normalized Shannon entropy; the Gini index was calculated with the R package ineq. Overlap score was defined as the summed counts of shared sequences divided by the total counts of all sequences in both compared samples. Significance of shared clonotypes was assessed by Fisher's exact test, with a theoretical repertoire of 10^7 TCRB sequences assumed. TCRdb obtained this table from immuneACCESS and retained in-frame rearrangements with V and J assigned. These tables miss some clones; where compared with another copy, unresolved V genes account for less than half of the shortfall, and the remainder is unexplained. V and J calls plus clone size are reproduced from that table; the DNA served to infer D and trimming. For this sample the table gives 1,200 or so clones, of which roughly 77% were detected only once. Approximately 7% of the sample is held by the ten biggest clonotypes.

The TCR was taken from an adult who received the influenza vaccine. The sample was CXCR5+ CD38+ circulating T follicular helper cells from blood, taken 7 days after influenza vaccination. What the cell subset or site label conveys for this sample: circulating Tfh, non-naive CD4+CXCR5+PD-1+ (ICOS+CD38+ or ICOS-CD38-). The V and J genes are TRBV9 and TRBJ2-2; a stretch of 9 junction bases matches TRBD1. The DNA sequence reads TGTGCCAGCAGCGTAGTCGGGACAGGGTATAGCGGGGAGCTGTTTTTT. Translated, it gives CASSVVGTGYSGELFF.